These T cell receptor beta chains were read from a single sample in a study of shared clonotypes between healthy human individuals. Only in-frame clones appear in the TCRdb table, and some are missing; sequencing was by immunoSEQ multiplex PCR. The table has about 1.1 million clones, approximately 80% seen once; the top ten hold more than 0.5%. What was sequenced was memory CD4+ T cells from PBMCs. These receptor sequences come from a man between 18 and 29 years old in good health. Some clones in this sample may be carry-over from other donors' samples. CDR3s include the opening cysteine and the closing phenylalanine or tryptophan. The D gene is left open where the match is weak. The size field is filled for only some rows; it gives once, few, many or a size class.

D gene: .
clone size: few
J gene: TRBJ1-2
V gene: TRBV2
CDR3 DNA: TGTGCCAGCAGTCTGTCGGCTAGAGGCGACTATGGCTACACCTTC
CDR3 protein: CASSLSARGDYGYTF

D gene: TRBD1
clone size: .
J gene: TRBJ2-3
V gene: TRBV10-3
CDR3 DNA: TGTGCCTCCCGCGGACAGGGCACAGATACGCAGTATTTT
CDR3 protein: CASRGQGTDTQYF

D gene: TRBD2
clone size: .
J gene: TRBJ2-3
V gene: TRBV30
CDR3 DNA: TGTGCCTGGATTGGGGGAGGGAGAGGGGCAGATACGCAGTATTTT
CDR3 protein: CAWIGGGRGADTQYF

D gene: TRBD2
clone size: .
J gene: TRBJ2-7
V gene: TRBV6-5
CDR3 DNA: TGTGCCAGCCGGGCTAGCGGGACCTACGAGCAGTACTTC
CDR3 protein: CASRASGTYEQYF

D gene: TRBD1
clone size: .
J gene: TRBJ2-3
V gene: TRBV5-1
CDR3 DNA: TGCGCCAGCAGCTCAGGACAGGGAAGTTGGACAGATACGCAGTATTTT
CDR3 protein: CASSSGQGSWTDTQYF

D gene: .
clone size: few
J gene: TRBJ1-2
V gene: TRBV6-1
CDR3 DNA: TGTGCCAGCAGTGACAGGGGTGGCAACTATGGCTACACCTTC
CDR3 protein: CASSDRGGNYGYTF

D gene: .
clone size: .
J gene: TRBJ2-1
V gene: TRBV11-3
CDR3 DNA: TGTGCCAGCAGCCCTGGGGGGCCTCCCAGCTATGAGCAGTTCTTC
CDR3 protein: CASSPGGPPSYEQFF

D gene: .
clone size: .
J gene: TRBJ2-7
V gene: TRBV28
CDR3 DNA: TGTGCCAGCAGTTTTCAGTCAGCCTACGAGCAGTACTTC
CDR3 protein: CASSFQSAYEQYF

D gene: TRBD2
clone size: .
J gene: TRBJ2-5
V gene: TRBV29-1
CDR3 DNA: TGCAGCGTTGATTGGCCTAGCGGGAGTAAGACCCAGTACTTC
CDR3 protein: CSVDWPSGSKTQYF

D gene: .
clone size: .
J gene: TRBJ2-1
V gene: TRBV7-9
CDR3 DNA: TGTGCCAGCAGCTTAGAGTCTGGCTACAATGAGCAGTTCTTC
CDR3 protein: CASSLESGYNEQFF

D gene: TRBD1
clone size: .
J gene: TRBJ1-6
V gene: TRBV13
CDR3 DNA: TGTGCCAGCAGCTCAGGGACAGGATATAATTCACCCCTCCACTTT
CDR3 protein: CASSSGTGYNSPLHF

D gene: .
clone size: once
J gene: TRBJ2-5
V gene: TRBV7-2
CDR3 DNA: TGTGCCAGCAGTCCCCGGAGGGCAGAGACCCAGTACTTC
CDR3 protein: CASSPRRAETQYF

D gene: .
clone size: .
J gene: TRBJ2-1
V gene: TRBV5-1
CDR3 DNA: TGCGCCAGCAGCTTGGGACCTGCTGCCTACAATGAGCAGTTCTTC
CDR3 protein: CASSLGPAAYNEQFF

D gene: .
clone size: .
J gene: TRBJ2-1
V gene: TRBV19
CDR3 DNA: TGTGCCAGTAGTAGAAAACTAGCCCGCTCCTACAATGAGCAGTTCTTC
CDR3 protein: CASSRKLARSYNEQFF

D gene: TRBD1
clone size: .
J gene: TRBJ2-3
V gene: TRBV7-8
CDR3 DNA: TGTGCCAGCAGCTTGGGCGGTCGGGGCAGGGGGACAGATACGCAGTATTTT
CDR3 protein: CASSLGGRGRGTDTQYF

D gene: .
clone size: .
J gene: TRBJ2-5
V gene: TRBV11-2
CDR3 DNA: TGTGCCAGCAACGACTTCGGCCTCCAAGAGACCCAGTACTTC
CDR3 protein: CASNDFGLQETQYF

D gene: TRBD1
clone size: few
J gene: TRBJ1-1
V gene: TRBV5-4
CDR3 DNA: TGTGCCAGCAGCCCGGGACAGGGGCGAGTCGAAGGGACTGAAGCTTTCTTT
CDR3 protein: CASSPGQGRVEGTEAFF

D gene: .
clone size: .
J gene: TRBJ2-2
V gene: TRBV11-3
CDR3 DNA: TGTGCCAGCAGCTATCAGGGGTCCGGGGAGCTGTTTTTT
CDR3 protein: CASSYQGSGELFF

D gene: .
clone size: .
J gene: TRBJ2-7
V gene: TRBV7-2
CDR3 DNA: TGTGCCAGCAGCTTAGGCGCGACTATCCCCTCCTACGAGCAGTACTTC
CDR3 protein: CASSLGATIPSYEQYF

D gene: TRBD1
clone size: .
J gene: TRBJ1-5
V gene: TRBV28
CDR3 DNA: TGTGCCAGCAGACCTACAACAGGGGGGGGCAATCAGCCCCAGCATTTT
CDR3 protein: CASRPTTGGGNQPQHF

D gene: .
clone size: once
J gene: TRBJ1-1
V gene: TRBV9
CDR3 DNA: TGTGCCAGCAGCGTAGTAGGAGGGGGCACTGAAGCTTTCTTT
CDR3 protein: CASSVVGGGTEAFF

D gene: .
clone size: .
J gene: TRBJ2-3
V gene: TRBV5-1
CDR3 DNA: TGCGCCAGCAGCCCCGGGGCCACAGATACGCAGTATTTT
CDR3 protein: CASSPGATDTQYF

D gene: .
clone size: .
J gene: TRBJ2-3
V gene: TRBV4-2
CDR3 DNA: TGTGCCAGCAGCTTAAACCCTAGCACGGGGGAAGATACGCAGTATTTT
CDR3 protein: CASSLNPSTGEDTQYF

D gene: .
clone size: .
J gene: TRBJ1-1
V gene: TRBV7-2
CDR3 DNA: TGTGCCAGCAGCTTAATTGGGGGCGTGGGTACTGAAGCTTTCTTT
CDR3 protein: CASSLIGGVGTEAFF

D gene: TRBD2
clone size: .
J gene: TRBJ2-5
V gene: TRBV11-2
CDR3 DNA: TGTGCCAGCAGCAGACTAGCGGGAGAATTAGAGACCCAGTACTTC
CDR3 protein: CASSRLAGELETQYF

D gene: .
clone size: few
J gene: TRBJ1-3
V gene: TRBV19
CDR3 DNA: TGTGCCAGTAGTATGGGATCAGTCCGCTCTGGAAACACCATATATTTT
CDR3 protein: CASSMGSVRSGNTIYF

D gene: .
clone size: .
J gene: TRBJ2-5
V gene: TRBV25-1
CDR3 DNA: TGTGCCAGCGCGACGGACCAGACACCCCAGTACTTC
CDR3 protein: CASATDQTPQYF